This T cell receptor beta chain was obtained from a study of metastatic and nonmetastatic thyroid tumors (dated by TCRdb to 2020 to 2021). About the full investigation: Repertoires were compared across peripheral blood and tumor or nodule tissue samples from malignant and benign thyroid patients.

In the germline V gene, CDR1 corresponds to MNHNS and CDR2 to SASEGT. The CDR3 runs 11 amino acids, cysteine and phenylalanine included. Of all the DNA, just the CDR3 is kept, 33 bases in frame from base 1. This clone was picked up many times. The antigen it recognizes is unknown. One junction end disagrees with the germline gene, perhaps due to a read error. To prepare the library, PCR was applied. Sequenced on an Illumina HiSeq 4000. High-throughput sequencing was used to profile the CDR3 region of the TCR beta-chain in every patient. In the original analysis: A classifier to discriminate distant-metastatic papillary thyroid cancer patients was built from CDR3 differences across clinicopathological groups. To measure repertoire diversity the researchers used the Shannon index, while the Morisita-Horn index served to gauge how similar the tumor and blood repertoires were. TCRdb reprocessing: public reads trimmed at Q25 with fastp, clones called with MiXCR, in-frame beta chains kept. TCRdb's processing, not the authors' own work, is the source of the V and J calls. Counted in this sample were some 28,000 clones; about 3.9% of them appeared once. In total, the top ten clones hold 3% to 3.5% of the sample.

General conclusions and limits of the study: In both blood and tumor samples, malignant tumors were reported to have significantly higher TCR beta diversity than benign nodules.

None of the patients had been given any treatment before thyroid surgery. Patient clinical samples collected from the early 2010s to the late 2010s were retrospectively analysed using T-cell receptor beta sequencing. The receptor chain draws on TRBV6-1 and TRBJ2-7, with the D gene call left open. The source material was blood. This TCR derives from a male donor with papillary thyroid cancer or a benign thyroid nodule (not recorded which). Some clones in this sample may be carry-over from other donors' samples. The DNA sequence follows: TGTGCCAGCCGTGACCTCTACGAGCAGTACTTC. Translated, this gives CASRDLYEQYF.